The clone carrying this T cell receptor (beta chain) has at least ten counts. Its antigen is not identified. The germline gives CDR1 DFQATT, CDR2 SNEGSKA (reference sequence). This CDR3 is built from 13 residues. The ends lost 5 bases at V and 13 bases at J; junction bases unmatched: 7. Preparation of the TCRbeta library was carried out with unique molecular identifiers. TCRdb passed the PCR reads through MiXCR, listing each CDR3 protein once. The sample lists about 7,200 distinct CDR3 sequences; around 5.3% were seen once. The record originates from a study of T-cell reconstitution after alpha-beta-depleted transplantation in children. Broader study findings: Elevated TCRbeta diversity at day 60 was traced, in some patients, to surviving recipient T cells and thymic progenitors. Hyperexpanded clones declined; after one year, newly produced T cells mostly supplied diversity. The origin of alpha-beta T cells about two months after transplant was reportedly several hundred expanded graft clones.

The sequence came from a child under two years old who had a stem cell transplant for acute myeloid leukemia, so the T cells may come from the graft donor. The sequencing here drew on PBMCs, mostly from graft donor cells, taken 180 days after TCRalphabeta/CD19-depleted stem cell transplant. V is TRBV20-1 and J is TRBJ2-1; TRBD2 aligns across 14 bases. CDR3 nucleotides: TGCAGTGCTTCGGGACTAGCGGGAGTAGAACAGTTCTTC. It encodes CSASGLAGVEQFF.